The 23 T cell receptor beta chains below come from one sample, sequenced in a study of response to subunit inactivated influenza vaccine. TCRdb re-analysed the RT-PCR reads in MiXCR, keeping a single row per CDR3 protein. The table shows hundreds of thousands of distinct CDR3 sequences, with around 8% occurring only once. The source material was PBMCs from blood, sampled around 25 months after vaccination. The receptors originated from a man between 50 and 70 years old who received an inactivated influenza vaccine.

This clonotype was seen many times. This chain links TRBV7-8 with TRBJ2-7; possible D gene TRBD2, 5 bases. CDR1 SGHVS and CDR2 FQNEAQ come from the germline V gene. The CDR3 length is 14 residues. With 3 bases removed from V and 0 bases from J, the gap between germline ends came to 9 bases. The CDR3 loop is CASSFDSVSYEQYF. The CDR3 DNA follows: TGTGCCAGCAGCTTTGATAGCGTCTCCTACGAGCAGTACTTC. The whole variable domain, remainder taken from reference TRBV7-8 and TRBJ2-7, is GAGVSQSPRYKVAKRGQDVALRCDPISGHVSLFWYQQALGQGPEFLTYFQNEAQLDKSGLPSDRFFAERPEGSVSTLKIQRTQQEDSAVYLCASSFDSVSYEQYFGPGTRLTVT.

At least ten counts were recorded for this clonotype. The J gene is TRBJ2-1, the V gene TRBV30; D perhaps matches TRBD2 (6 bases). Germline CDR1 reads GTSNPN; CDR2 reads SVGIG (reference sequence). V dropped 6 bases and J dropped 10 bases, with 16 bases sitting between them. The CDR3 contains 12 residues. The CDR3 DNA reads TGTGCCTGCCGGGACTGGCGTTTCGAGCAGTTCTTC. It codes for CACRDWRFEQFF.

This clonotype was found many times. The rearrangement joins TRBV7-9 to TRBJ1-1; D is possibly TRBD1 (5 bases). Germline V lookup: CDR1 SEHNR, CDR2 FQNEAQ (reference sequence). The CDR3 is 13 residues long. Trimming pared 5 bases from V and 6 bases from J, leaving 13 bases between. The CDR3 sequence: CASSDSGSSEAFF. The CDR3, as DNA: TGTGCCAGCAGCGACAGTGGGTCCTCTGAAGCTTTCTTT.

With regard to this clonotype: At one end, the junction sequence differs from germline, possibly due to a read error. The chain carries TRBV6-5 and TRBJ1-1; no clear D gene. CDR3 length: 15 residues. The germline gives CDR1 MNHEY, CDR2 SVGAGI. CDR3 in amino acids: CASGYSPTSNTEAFF. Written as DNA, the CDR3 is TGTGCCAGCGGTTACTCACCGACAAGTAACACTGAAGCTTTCTTT.

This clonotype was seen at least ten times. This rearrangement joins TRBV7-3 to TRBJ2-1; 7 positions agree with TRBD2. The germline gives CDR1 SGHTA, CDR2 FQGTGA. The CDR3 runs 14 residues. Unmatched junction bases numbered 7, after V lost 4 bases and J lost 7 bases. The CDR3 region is CASSSPGLKNEQFF. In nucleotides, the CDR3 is TGTGCCAGCAGCTCCCCGGGACTAAAGAATGAGCAGTTCTTC.

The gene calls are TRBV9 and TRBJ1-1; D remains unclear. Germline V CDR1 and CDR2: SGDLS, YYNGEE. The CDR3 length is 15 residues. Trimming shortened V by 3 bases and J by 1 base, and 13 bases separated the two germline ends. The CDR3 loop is CASSGGREANTEAFF. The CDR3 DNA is TGTGCCAGCAGCGGCGGGAGGGAGGCGAACACTGAAGCTTTCTTT.

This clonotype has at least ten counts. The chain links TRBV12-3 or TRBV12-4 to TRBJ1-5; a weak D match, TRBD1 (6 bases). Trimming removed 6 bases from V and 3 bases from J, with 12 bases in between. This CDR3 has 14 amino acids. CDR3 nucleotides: TGTGCCAGCAGCCACCACAGGGACAATCAGCCCCAGCATTTT. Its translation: CASSHHRDNQPQHF.

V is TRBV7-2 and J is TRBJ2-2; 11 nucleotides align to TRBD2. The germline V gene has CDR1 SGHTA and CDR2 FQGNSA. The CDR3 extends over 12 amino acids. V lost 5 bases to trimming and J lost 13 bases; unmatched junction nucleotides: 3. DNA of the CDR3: TGTGCCAGCAGCAATGGGACTAGCGGGCTGTTTTTT. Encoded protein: CASSNGTSGLFF.

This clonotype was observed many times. CDR3 loop: CASSQVRGREQFF. In DNA, the CDR3 is TGCGCCAGCAGCCAGGTAAGGGGCCGAGAGCAGTTCTTC. The chain carries TRBV5-1 and TRBJ2-1; weak D call: TRBD1 (5 bases). Germline V gene lookup returns CDR1 SGHRS and CDR2 YFSETQ. The V and J ends lost 4 bases and 10 bases respectively, with 15 bases between them. The CDR3 covers 13 residues.

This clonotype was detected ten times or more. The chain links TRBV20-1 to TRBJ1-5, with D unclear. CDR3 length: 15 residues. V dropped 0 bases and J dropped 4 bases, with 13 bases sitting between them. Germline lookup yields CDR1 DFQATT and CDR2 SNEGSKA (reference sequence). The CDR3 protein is CSAREDGRGNQPQHF. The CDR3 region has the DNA TGCAGTGCTAGAGAGGACGGACGGGGAAATCAGCCCCAGCATTTT.

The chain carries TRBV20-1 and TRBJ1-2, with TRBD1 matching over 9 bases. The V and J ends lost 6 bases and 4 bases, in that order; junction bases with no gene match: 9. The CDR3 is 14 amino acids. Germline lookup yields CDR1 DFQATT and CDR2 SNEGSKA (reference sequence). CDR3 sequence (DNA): TGCAGTGCCATCCAGGGACAGGGCATCTATGGCTACACCTTC. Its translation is CSAIQGQGIYGYTF.

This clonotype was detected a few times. The CDR3 DNA reads as TGTGCCAGCAGCGGGGGGGCCGGTTTCTACAATGAGCAGTTCTTC. Its translation: CASSGGAGFYNEQFF. V gene TRBV9 combines with J gene TRBJ2-1; D tentatively reads TRBD1 or TRBD2 (6 bases each). V was shortened by 3 bases and J by 3 bases, with 13 bases between the two germline ends. The CDR3 is 15 amino acids. CDR1 and CDR2 from the germline V gene are SGDLS and YYNGEE.

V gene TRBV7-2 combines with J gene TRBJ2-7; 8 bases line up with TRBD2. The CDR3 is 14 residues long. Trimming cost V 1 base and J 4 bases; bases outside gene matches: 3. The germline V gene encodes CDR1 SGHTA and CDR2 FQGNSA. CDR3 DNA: TGTGCCAGCAGCTTAGGGACTAGCTTGTACGAGCAGTACTTC. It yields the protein CASSLGTSLYEQYF. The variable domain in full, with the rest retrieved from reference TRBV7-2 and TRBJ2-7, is GAGVSQSPSNKVTEKGKDVELRCDPISGHTALYWYRQSLGQGLEFLIYFQGNSAPDKSGLPSDRFSAERTGGSVSTLTIQRTQQEDSAVYLCASSLGTSLYEQYFGPGTRLTVT.

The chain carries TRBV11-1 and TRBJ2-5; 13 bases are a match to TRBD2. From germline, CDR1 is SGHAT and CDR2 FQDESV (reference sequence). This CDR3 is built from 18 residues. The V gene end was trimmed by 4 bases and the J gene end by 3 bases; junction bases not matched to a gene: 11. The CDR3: CASSSTSGGLGPKETQYF. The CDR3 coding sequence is TGTGCCAGCAGCTCGACTAGCGGGGGGCTCGGCCCCAAAGAGACCCAGTACTTC.

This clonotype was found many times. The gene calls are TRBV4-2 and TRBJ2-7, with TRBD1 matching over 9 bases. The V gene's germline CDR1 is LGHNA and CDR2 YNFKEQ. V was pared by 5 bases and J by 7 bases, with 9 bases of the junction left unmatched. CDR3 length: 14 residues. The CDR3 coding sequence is TGTGCCAGCAGCGACCGGGACAGGGCGAGAGAGCAGTACTTC. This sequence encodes CASSDRDRAREQYF.

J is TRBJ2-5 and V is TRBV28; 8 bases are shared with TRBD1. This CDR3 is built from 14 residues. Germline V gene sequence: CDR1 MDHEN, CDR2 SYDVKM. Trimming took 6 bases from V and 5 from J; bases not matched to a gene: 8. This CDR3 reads CASSPRTGLETQYF. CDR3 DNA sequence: TGTGCCAGCAGCCCGCGGACAGGGCTGGAGACCCAGTACTTC.

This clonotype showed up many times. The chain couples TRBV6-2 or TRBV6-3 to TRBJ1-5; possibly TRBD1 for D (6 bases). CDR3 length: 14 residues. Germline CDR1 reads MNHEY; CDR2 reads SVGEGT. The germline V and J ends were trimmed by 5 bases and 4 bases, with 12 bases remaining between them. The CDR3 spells CASSLDRFNQPQHF. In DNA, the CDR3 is TGTGCCAGCAGTCTCGACAGGTTTAATCAGCCCCAGCATTTT.

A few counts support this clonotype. The CDR3 DNA is TGCAGTGCTAAAATGACAGGGGTCAGCGAGCAGTACTTC. Protein sequence: CSAKMTGVSEQYF. This sequence joins TRBV20-1 and TRBJ2-7; 8 bases are a match to TRBD1. This CDR3 is built from 13 residues. CDR1 DFQATT and CDR2 SNEGSKA come from the germline V gene (reference sequence). Trimming took 4 bases from V and 6 from J; bases not matched to a gene: 8.

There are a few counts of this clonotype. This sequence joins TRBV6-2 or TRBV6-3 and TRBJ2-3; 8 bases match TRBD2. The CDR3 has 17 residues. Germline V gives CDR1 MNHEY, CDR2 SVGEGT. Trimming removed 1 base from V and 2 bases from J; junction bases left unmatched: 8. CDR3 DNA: TGTGCCAGCAGTTACTTAGGTAGCGGGGTTCTCACAGATACGCAGTATTTT. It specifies CASSYLGSGVLTDTQYF.

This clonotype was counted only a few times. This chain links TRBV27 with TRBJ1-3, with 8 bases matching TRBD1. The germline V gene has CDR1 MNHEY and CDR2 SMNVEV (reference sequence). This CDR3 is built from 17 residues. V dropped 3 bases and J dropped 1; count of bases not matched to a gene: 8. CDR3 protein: CASSFSGRGLSGNTIYF. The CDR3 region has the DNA TGTGCCAGCAGTTTTTCGGGCAGGGGGCTTTCTGGAAACACCATATATTTT.

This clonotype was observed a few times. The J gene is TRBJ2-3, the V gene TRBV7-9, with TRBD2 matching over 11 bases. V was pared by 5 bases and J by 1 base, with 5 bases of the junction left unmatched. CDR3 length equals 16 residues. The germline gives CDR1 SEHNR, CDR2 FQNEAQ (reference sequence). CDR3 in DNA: TGTGCCAGCAGCGTCAGTAGCGGGGGGGGCACAGATACGCAGTATTTT. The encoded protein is CASSVSSGGGTDTQYF.

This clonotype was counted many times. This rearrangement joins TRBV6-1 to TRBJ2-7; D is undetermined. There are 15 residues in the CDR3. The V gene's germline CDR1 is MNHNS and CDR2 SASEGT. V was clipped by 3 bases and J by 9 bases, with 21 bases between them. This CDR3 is CASSDRALGSTVQYF. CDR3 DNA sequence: TGTGCCAGCAGTGACCGGGCGTTGGGCTCTACGGTGCAGTACTTC.

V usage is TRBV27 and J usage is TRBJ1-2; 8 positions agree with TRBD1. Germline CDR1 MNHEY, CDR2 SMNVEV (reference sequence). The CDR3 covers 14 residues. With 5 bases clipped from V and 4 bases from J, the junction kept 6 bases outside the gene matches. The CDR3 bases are TGTGCCAGCAGTAGACGGACAGGGCCCTATGGCTACACCTTC. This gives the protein CASSRRTGPYGYTF.